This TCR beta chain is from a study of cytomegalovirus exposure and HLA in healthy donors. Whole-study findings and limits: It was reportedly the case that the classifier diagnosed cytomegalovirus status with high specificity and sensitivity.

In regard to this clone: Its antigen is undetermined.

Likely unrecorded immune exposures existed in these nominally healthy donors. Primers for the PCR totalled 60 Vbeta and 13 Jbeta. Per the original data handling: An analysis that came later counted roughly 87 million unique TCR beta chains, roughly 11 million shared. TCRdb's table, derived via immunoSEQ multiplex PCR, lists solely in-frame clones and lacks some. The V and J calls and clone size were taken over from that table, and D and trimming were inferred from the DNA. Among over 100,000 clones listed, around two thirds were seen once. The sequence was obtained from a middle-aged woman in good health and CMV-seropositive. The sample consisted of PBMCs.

The CDR3 loop is CASSPKGQGAPYGYTF. CDR3 DNA sequence: TGCGCCAGCAGCCCCAAGGGACAGGGGGCTCCCTATGGCTACACCTTC. This chain joins TRBV4-1 and TRBJ1-2; 12 bases map to TRBD1. CDR1 is MGHRA, CDR2 YSYEKL, per germline. This CDR3 contains 16 residues. V was pared by 4 bases and J by 4 bases, with 7 bases of the junction left unmatched.